This T cell receptor (beta chain) was obtained from a study of T cells in Graves' hyperthyroidism and ophthalmopathy. Investigators excluded patients with uncontrolled infection, other autoimmune disease, pregnancy or lactation. Using RNA transcripts as the source, TCR beta CDR3 regions were amplified. First-round RT-PCR of the TCR CDR3 relied on the HTBI primer set. Each CDR3 protein is one row after TCRdb ran MiXCR on the multiplex PCR reads. The sample has a few hundred thousand distinct CDR3 sequences, about 25% seen once. V was clipped by 5 bases and J by 3 bases; unmatched bases: 7. CDR1 SGDLS and CDR2 YYNGEE come from the germline V gene. The CDR3 sequence is 15 residues long.

The receptor was derived from a man over 45 with Graves' hyperthyroidism. Input material: blood. The rearrangement uses TRBV9 and TRBJ1-5; 8 bases line up with TRBD1. The CDR3 sequence is CASSATGGINQPQHF. In DNA, the CDR3 is TGTGCCAGCAGTGCAACAGGGGGAATCAATCAGCCCCAGCATTTT.